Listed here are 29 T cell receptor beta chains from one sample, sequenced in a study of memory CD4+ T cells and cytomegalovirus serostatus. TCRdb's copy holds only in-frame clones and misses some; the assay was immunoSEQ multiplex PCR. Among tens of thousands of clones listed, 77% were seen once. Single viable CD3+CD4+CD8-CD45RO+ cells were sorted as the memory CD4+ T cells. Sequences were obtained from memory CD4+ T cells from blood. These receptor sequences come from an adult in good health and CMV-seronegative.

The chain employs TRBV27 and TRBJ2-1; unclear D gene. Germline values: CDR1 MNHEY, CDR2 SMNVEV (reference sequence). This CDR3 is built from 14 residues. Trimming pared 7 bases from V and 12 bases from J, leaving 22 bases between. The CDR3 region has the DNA TGTGCCAGCACTATGGCCTCCTCGGGTTCAGCGCAGTTCTTC. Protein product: CASTMASSGSAQFF.

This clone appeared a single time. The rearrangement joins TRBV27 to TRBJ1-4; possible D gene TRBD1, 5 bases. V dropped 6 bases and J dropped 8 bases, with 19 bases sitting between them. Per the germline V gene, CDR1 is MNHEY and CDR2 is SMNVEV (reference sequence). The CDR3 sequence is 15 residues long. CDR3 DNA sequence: TGTGCCAGCAGCCTAGGCCGGGGCACCGGAGAAAAACTGTTTTTT. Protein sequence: CASSLGRGTGEKLFF.

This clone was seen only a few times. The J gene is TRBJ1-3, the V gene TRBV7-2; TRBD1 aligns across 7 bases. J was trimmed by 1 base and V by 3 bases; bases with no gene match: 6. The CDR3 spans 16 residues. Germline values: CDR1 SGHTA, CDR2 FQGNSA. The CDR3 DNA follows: TGTGCCAGCAGCTTCAATGCAGGGGGTTCTGGAAACACCATATATTTT. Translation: CASSFNAGGSGNTIYF.

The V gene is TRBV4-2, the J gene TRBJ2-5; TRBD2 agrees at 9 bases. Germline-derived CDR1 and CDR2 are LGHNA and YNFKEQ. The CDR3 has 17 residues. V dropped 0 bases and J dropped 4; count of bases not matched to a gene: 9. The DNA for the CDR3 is TGTGCCAGCAGCCAAGAAGGGGCGGGAGGGCCGGGAGAGACCCAGTACTTC. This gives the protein CASSQEGAGGPGETQYF.

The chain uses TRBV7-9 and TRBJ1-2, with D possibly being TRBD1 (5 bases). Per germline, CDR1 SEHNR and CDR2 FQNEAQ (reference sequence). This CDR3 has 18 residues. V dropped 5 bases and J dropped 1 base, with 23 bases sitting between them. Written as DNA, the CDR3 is TGTGCCAGCAGCCCCCCCGGCCTAAGGGGCGGTGGTAACTATGGCTACACCTTC. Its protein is CASSPPGLRGGGNYGYTF.

CDR3 loop: CASSPWGSGRSRFSSYNEQFF. Written as DNA, the CDR3 is TGTGCCAGCAGCCCCTGGGGTAGCGGGAGGTCCCGATTTAGCTCCTACAATGAGCAGTTCTTC. This sequence joins TRBV7-8 and TRBJ2-1; the match to TRBD2 covers 10 bases. Per the germline V gene, CDR1 is SGHVS and CDR2 is FQNEAQ. There are 21 residues in the CDR3. V was clipped by 5 bases and J by 0 bases; unmatched bases: 19.

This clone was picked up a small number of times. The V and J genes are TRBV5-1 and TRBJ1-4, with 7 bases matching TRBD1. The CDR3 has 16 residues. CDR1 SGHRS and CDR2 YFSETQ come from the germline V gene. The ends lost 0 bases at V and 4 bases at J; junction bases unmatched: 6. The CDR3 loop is CASSLGLGTVNEKLFF. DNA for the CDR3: TGCGCCAGCAGCTTGGGACTGGGGACAGTTAATGAAAAACTGTTTTTT. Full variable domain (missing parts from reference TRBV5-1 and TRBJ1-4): KAGVTQTPRYLIKTRGQQVTLSCSPISGHRSVSWYQQTPGQGLQFLFEYFSETQRNKGNFPGRFSGRQFSNSRSEMNVSTLELGDSALYLCASSLGLGTVNEKLFFGSGTQLSVL.

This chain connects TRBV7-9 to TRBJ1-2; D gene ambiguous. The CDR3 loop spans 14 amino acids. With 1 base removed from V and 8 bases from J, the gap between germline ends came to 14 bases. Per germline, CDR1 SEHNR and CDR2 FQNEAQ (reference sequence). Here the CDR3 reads CASSLGTTNGGYTF. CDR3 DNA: TGTGCCAGCAGCTTAGGGACGACTAACGGGGGCTACACCTTC.

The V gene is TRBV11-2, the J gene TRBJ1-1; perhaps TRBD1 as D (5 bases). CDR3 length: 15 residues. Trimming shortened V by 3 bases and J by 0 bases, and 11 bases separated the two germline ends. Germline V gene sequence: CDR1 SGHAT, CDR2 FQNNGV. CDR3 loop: CASSLGQTLNTEAFF. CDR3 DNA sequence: TGTGCCAGCAGCTTGGGGCAGACACTGAACACTGAAGCTTTCTTT. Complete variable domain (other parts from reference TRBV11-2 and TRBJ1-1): EAGVAQSPRYKIIEKRQSVAFWCNPISGHATLYWYQQILGQGPKLLIQFQNNGVVDDSQLPKDRFSAERLKGVDSTLKIQPAKLEDSAVYLCASSLGQTLNTEAFFGQGTRLTVV.

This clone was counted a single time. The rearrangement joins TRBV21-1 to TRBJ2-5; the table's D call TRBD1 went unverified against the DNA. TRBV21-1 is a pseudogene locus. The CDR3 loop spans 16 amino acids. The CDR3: CASSRRTPGGSETQYF. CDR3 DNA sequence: TGTGCCAGCAGCCGACGAACTCCAGGGGGCTCGGAGACCCAGTACTTC.

CDR3 sequence (DNA): TGTGCCAGCAGCCGCACAGGGGGCTCTGGGGCCAACGTCCTGACTTTC. As protein: CASSRTGGSGANVLTF. The V gene is TRBV7-3, the J gene TRBJ2-6, with TRBD1 matching 8 bases. With V trimmed by 5 bases and J by 0 bases, 3 bases remained unmatched. Germline CDR1 and CDR2: SGHTA and FQGTGA. The CDR3 is 16 amino acids.

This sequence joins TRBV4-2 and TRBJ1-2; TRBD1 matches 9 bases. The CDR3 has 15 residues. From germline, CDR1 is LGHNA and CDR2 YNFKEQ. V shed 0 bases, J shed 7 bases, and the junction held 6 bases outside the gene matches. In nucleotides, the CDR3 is TGTGCCAGCAGCCAAGAGTATACAGGGGGCTTTGGCTACACCTTC. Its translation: CASSQEYTGGFGYTF.

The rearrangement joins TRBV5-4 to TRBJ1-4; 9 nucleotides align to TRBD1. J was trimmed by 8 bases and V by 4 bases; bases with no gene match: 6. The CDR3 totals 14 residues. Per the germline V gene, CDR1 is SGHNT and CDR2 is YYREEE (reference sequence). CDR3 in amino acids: CASSDRGYGEKLFF. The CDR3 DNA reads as TGTGCCAGCAGCGACAGGGGGTATGGAGAAAAACTGTTTTTT.

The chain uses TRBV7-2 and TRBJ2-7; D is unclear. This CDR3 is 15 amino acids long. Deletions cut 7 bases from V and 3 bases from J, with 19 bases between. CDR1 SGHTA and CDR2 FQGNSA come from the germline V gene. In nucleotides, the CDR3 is TGTGCCAGCAACTTTTCCTCGGTTTTTTTCTACGAGCAGTACTTC. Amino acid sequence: CASNFSSVFFYEQYF. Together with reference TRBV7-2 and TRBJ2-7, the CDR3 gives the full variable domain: GAGVSQSPSNKVTEKGKDVELRCDPISGHTALYWYRQSLGQGLEFLIYFQGNSAPDKSGLPSDRFSAERTGGSVSTLTIQRTQQEDSAVYLCASNFSSVFFYEQYFGPGTRLTVT.

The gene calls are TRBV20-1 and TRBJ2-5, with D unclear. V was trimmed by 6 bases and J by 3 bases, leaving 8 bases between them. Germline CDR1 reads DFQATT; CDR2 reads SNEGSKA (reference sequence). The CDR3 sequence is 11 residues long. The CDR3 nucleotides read TGCAGTGCAGAAAGAAAAGAGACCCAGTACTTC. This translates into CSAERKETQYF.

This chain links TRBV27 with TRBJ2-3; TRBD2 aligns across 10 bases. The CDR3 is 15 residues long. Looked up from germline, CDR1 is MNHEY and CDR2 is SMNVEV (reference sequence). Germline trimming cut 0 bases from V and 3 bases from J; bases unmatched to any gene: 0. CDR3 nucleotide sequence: TGTGCCAGCAGTTTATCGACTAGCGGGACAGATACGCAGTATTTT. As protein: CASSLSTSGTDTQYF.

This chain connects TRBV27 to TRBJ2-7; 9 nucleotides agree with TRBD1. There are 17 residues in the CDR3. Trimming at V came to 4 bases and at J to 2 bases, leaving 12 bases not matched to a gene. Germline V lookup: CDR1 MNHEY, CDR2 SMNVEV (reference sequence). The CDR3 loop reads CASSYKGPGQGPYEQYF. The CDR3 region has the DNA TGTGCCAGCAGTTATAAAGGACCGGGACAGGGTCCCTACGAGCAGTACTTC.

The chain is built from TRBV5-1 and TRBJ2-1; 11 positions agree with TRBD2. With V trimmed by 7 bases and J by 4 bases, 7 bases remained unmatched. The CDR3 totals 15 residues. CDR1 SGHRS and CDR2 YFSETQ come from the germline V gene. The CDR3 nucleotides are TGCGCCAGCGTCGATACTAGCGGGAGTTACAATGAGCAGTTCTTC. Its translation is CASVDTSGSYNEQFF.

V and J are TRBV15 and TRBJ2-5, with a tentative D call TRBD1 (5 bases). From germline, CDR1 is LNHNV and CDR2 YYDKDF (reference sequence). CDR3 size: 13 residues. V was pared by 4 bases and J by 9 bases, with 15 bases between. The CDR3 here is CATSKTVKQAQYF. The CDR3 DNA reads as TGTGCCACCAGCAAGACAGTAAAGCAGGCCCAGTACTTC.

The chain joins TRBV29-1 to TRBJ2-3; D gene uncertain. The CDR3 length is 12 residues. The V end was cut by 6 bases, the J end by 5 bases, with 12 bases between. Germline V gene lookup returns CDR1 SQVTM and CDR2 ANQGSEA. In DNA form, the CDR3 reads TGCAGCGTCGCAACAAACCTAGATACGCAGTATTTT. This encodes CSVATNLDTQYF.

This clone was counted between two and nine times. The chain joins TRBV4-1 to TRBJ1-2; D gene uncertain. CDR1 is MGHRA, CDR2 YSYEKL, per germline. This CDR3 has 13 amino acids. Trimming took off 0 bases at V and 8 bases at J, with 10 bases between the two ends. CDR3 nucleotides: TGCGCCAGCAGCCAAGATAGGGTAGGAGGCTACACCTTC. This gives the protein CASSQDRVGGYTF.

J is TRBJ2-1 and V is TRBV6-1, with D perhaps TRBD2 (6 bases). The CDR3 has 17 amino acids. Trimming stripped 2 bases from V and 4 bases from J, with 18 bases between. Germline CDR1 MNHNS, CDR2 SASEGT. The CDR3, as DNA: TGTGCCAGCAGTGAACGCGGGGCAGGTGTCCTTTACAATGAGCAGTTCTTC. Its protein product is CASSERGAGVLYNEQFF.

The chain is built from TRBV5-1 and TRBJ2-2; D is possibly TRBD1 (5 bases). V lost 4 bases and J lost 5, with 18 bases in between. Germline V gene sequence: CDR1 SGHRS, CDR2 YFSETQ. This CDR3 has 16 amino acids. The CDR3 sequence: CASSPLMGRGTGELFF. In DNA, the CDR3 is TGCGCCAGCAGCCCCTTAATGGGTAGGGGTACCGGGGAGCTGTTTTTT.

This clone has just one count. The CDR3 is CASQYDPRGGTEAFF. CDR3 DNA: TGTGCCTCGCAATATGACCCTCGGGGAGGCACTGAAGCTTTCTTT. The chain combines TRBV30 with TRBJ1-1; the D is unclear. Germline values: CDR1 GTSNPN, CDR2 SVGIG (reference sequence). The CDR3 extends over 15 amino acids. V gave up 7 bases and J gave up 4 bases, with 22 bases separating them.

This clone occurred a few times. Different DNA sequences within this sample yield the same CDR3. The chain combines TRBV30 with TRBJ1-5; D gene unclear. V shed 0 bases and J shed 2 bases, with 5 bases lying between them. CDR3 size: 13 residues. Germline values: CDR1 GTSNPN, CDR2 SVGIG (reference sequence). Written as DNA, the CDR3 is TGTGCCTGGAGTGTTTTGGGCAATCAGCCCCAGCATTTT. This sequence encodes CAWSVLGNQPQHF. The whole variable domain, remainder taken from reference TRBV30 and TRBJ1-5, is SQTIHQWPATLVQPVGSPLSLECTVEGTSNPNLYWYRQAAGRGLQLLFYSVGIGQISSEVPQNLSASRPQDRQFILSSKKLLLSDSGFYLCAWSVLGNQPQHFGDGTRLSIL.

CDR3 protein: CASSFGGGLNQPQHF. As DNA, the CDR3 is TGTGCCAGCAGCTTTGGGGGAGGGCTGAATCAGCCCCAGCATTTT. The rearrangement uses TRBV5-5 and TRBJ1-5, with D perhaps matching TRBD1 (5 bases). V lost 2 bases, J lost 4 bases, and 13 bases lay in between. The CDR3 contains 15 residues. Germline CDR1 and CDR2: SGHKS and YYEKEE (reference sequence).

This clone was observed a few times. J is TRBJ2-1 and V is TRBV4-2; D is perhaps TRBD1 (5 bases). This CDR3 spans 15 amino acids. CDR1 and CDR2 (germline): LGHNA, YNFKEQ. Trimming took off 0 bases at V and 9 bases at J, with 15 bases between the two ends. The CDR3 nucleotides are TGTGCCAGCAGCCAAGATAGTAGAACAGGCCTTGAGCAGTTCTTC. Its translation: CASSQDSRTGLEQFF.

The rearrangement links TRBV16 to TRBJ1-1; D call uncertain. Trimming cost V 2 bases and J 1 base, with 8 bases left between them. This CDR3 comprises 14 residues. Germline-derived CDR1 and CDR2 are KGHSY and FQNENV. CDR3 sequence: CASSQDRGNTEAFF. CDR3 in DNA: TGTGCCAGCAGCCAAGATCGTGGGAACACTGAAGCTTTCTTT. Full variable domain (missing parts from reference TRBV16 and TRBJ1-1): GEEVAQTPKHLVRGEGQKAKLYCAPIKGHSYVFWYQQVLKNEFKFLISFQNENVFDETGMPKERFSAKCLPNSPCSLEIQATKLEDSAVYFCASSQDRGNTEAFFGQGTRLTVV.

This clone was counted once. CDR3 DNA: TGTGCCAGCAGTGGGGACTCCGATACGCAGTATTTT. Protein: CASSGDSDTQYF. This chain joins TRBV2 and TRBJ2-3; D perhaps matches TRBD2 (6 bases). The CDR3 consists of 12 residues. Trimming took 4 bases from V and 6 from J, leaving 8 bases between them. CDR1 and CDR2 (germline): SNHLY, FYNNEI.